This T cell receptor beta chain was sequenced for a study of blood T cells in healthy people across ages. PBMCs numbering at least 6.5 million were isolated per sample. The authors ran a second PCR of 7 to 11 cycles using a sample-barcoded 5' primer and a J-beta primer mix. TCRdb re-derived calls from the 5' RACE reads in MiXCR, one entry per CDR3 protein. This repertoire shows some 900,000 distinct CDR3 sequences, under 30% found once; its top ten account for 15% to 20%. This clonotype was picked up many times. The CDR3 extends over 14 amino acids. Trimming cost V 3 bases and J 4 bases, with 10 bases left between them. Germline CDR1 is SEHNR and CDR2 is FQNEAQ (reference sequence).

The clonotype was recovered from a woman of 80 years or more in good health. Sample: blood. The chain recombines TRBV7-9 with TRBJ2-1; tentative D call: TRBD1 (6 bases). The CDR3 DNA follows: TGTGCCAGCAGCTTCGAGACAGGATACAATGAGCAGTTCTTC. The encoded protein is CASSFETGYNEQFF.